This paragraph reports one T cell receptor (beta chain). Tumor tissue was taken before any definitive surgery or chemotherapy was given. The source of the sample is a study of high-grade serous ovarian cancer treatment subgroups. This CDR3 has 17 amino acids. Trimming stripped 1 base from V and 0 bases from J, with 17 bases between. Germline V CDR1 and CDR2: SGHRS, YFSETQ. Only in-frame clones appear in the TCRdb table, and some are missing; sequencing was by immunoSEQ multiplex PCR. The table has approximately 5,000 clones, around three quarters seen once; the top ten hold about a sixth. Input material: tumor tissue. The receptor was isolated from a human donor with high-grade serous ovarian cancer. V usage is TRBV5-1 and J usage is TRBJ2-7; D gene ambiguous. CDR3 DNA: TGCGCCAGCAGCTTGCGCCCCTACGGCCGAGCCTCCTACGAGCAGTACTTC. Encoded protein: CASSLRPYGRASYEQYF.